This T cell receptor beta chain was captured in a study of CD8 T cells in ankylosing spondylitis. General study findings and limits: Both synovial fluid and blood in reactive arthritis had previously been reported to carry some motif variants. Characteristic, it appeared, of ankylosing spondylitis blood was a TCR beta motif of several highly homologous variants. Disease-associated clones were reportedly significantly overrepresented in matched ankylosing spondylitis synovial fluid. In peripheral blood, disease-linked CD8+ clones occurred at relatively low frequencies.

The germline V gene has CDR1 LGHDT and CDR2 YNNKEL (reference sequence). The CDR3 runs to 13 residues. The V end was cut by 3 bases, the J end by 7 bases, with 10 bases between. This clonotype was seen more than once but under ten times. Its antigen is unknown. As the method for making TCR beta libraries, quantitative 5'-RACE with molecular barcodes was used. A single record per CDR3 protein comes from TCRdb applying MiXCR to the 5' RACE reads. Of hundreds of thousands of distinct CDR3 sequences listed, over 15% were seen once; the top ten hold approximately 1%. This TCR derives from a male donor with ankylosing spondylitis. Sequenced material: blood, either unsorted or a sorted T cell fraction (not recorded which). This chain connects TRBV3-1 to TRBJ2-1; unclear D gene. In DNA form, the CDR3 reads TGTGCCAGCAGCCAGGCGACTCCTAATGAGCAGTTCTTC. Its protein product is CASSQATPNEQFF.